These T cell receptor beta chains were read from a single sample in a study of T-cell reconstitution after alpha-beta-depleted transplantation in children. MiXCR was run by TCRdb on the PCR reads, yielding one entry per CDR3 protein. The table shows 450,000 to 600,000 distinct CDR3 sequences, with about 31% occurring only once. This sample comprised PBMCs from the stem cell graft donor, obtained from the stem cell graft. These receptor sequences come from a human donor who donated a stem cell graft to a child with aplastic anemia. Both conserved end residues are part of each CDR3. Each record gives: clone size, J gene, V gene, CDR3 protein. Size tells how often a clone was seen (once, few, many) or the class of an expanded clone, and some rows leave it out.

few,TRBJ1-5,TRBV7-6,CASSLGTGDGPQHF
few,TRBJ2-7,TRBV12-3/TRBV12-4,CASSTLGTGGYEQYF
once,TRBJ2-3,TRBV19,CASSTGRGGDTQYF
NA,TRBJ1-5,TRBV24-1,CATSDLSYQPQHF
NA,TRBJ2-2,TRBV5-1,CASNEGLDTGELFF
once,TRBJ1-1,TRBV6-5,CASSSAQGAEAFF
NA,TRBJ2-3,TRBV5-5,CASSPTTLPQYF
NA,TRBJ1-2,TRBV11-1,CASSPESPRFVYGYTF
NA,TRBJ2-3,TRBV6-5,CASSYDRQGPDTQYF
NA,TRBJ1-2,TRBV7-2,CASSSSGTDNYGYTF
NA,TRBJ1-1,TRBV5-4,CASSWGRGNTEAFF
few,TRBJ1-5,TRBV5-5,CASSLGEVAQPQHF
NA,TRBJ1-1,TRBV27,CASRRQGQINTEAFF
NA,TRBJ1-2,TRBV4-3,CASSQDRGRNYGYTF
NA,TRBJ2-3,TRBV20-1,CSAISGAGTSTDTQYF
NA,TRBJ2-1,TRBV19,CATGLAGGYNEQFF
few,TRBJ2-1,TRBV6-5,CASSYGGGPGNEQFF
NA,TRBJ1-5,TRBV20-1,CSASKGTNNQPQHF
NA,TRBJ2-1,TRBV18,CASSPSLNEQFF
NA,TRBJ2-1,TRBV5-1,CASSFLAGASNEQFF
NA,TRBJ2-1,TRBV9,CASSVGLAGSSYNEQFF
NA,TRBJ1-2,TRBV7-2,CASSLATGFHGYTF
few,TRBJ1-1,TRBV20-1,CSVKQGAAGTEAFF
NA,TRBJ2-2,TRBV7-3,CASSPDGGVTGELFF
NA,TRBJ1-1,TRBV5-4,CASSLDRQGRTEAFF
NA,TRBJ1-4,TRBV25-1,CASSDAQRYSEKLFF
NA,TRBJ2-2,TRBV5-4,CASSSETGGTGELFF
NA,TRBJ1-1,TRBV6-2/TRBV6-3,CASSSGSQAEAFF
few,TRBJ1-6,TRBV6-2/TRBV6-3,CASTFRGTNSPLHF
NA,TRBJ1-2,TRBV5-1,CASSPERVTRTANYGYTF
few,TRBJ2-3,TRBV6-5,CASSYSGVSTDTQYF
NA,TRBJ2-1,TRBV21-1,CASSPREREGPQANEQFF
NA,TRBJ1-2,TRBV19,CASSIVYRDETNYGYTF
NA,TRBJ2-5,TRBV12-3/TRBV12-4,CASSLVGVGRETQYF
NA,TRBJ1-2,TRBV29-1,CSVRDQGGYGYTF
once,TRBJ1-2,TRBV20-1,CSAREPLGRLGYGYTF
once,TRBJ2-1,TRBV12-3/TRBV12-4,CASSPQDPYNEQFF
few,TRBJ2-3,TRBV5-1,CASSLVPGTSGRTDTQYF
NA,TRBJ2-5,TRBV11-2,CASSPSGGATQYF
few,TRBJ2-3,TRBV11-3,CASSLVVISGSLTDTQYF